The rows below give T cell receptor beta chains drawn from one sample of a study of cytomegalovirus exposure and HLA in healthy donors. Some clones are missing from TCRdb's copy, which holds only in-frame ones; the method was immunoSEQ multiplex PCR. The table shows about 80,000 clones, with under 65% occurring only once. Sequencing input: PBMCs. The receptors shown here come from a male donor in good health and CMV-seropositive. Both conserved end residues are part of each CDR3. The order of the fields is D gene, CDR3 length, J gene, V gene, clone size, CDR3 protein, CDR3 DNA. A D gene is named only where the DNA matches it firmly. Part of the rows lack a size; the others show once, few, many or a class for expanded clones.

>-|12|TRBJ1-1|TRBV29-1|-
CSLRNQGLEAFF
TGCAGCTTAAGAAATCAGGGCCTGGAAGCTTTCTTT
>-|13|TRBJ2-5|TRBV29-1|once
CSVSLAYQETQYF
TGCAGCGTCTCCTTAGCGTATCAAGAGACCCAGTACTTC
>-|16|TRBJ2-1|TRBV9|-
CASSPGVQNSYNEQFF
TGTGCCAGCAGCCCGGGGGTCCAGAACTCCTACAATGAGCAGTTCTTC
>-|15|TRBJ1-4|TRBV5-8|-
CASIQVRPTNEKLFF
TGTGCCAGCATCCAAGTGCGGCCAACTAATGAAAAACTGTTTTTT
>-|15|TRBJ2-7|TRBV5-1|few
CASSLGYQGLDEQYF
TGCGCCAGCAGCTTGGGATATCAGGGCTTGGACGAGCAGTACTTC
>TRBD1|14|TRBJ1-2|TRBV7-2|-
CASSLARTGDGYTF
TGTGCCAGCAGCTTAGCTCGGACAGGGGATGGCTACACCTTC
>-|14|TRBJ2-7|TRBV28|-
CASSTGIKIYEQYF
TGTGCCAGCAGCACGGGGATAAAAATCTACGAGCAGTACTTC
>-|13|TRBJ2-1|TRBV19|once
CASSVSEYNEQFF
TGTGCCAGTAGTGTGTCAGAATACAATGAGCAGTTCTTC
>-|12|TRBJ2-1|TRBV19|-
CASSIVSGEQFF
TGTGCCAGTAGTATAGTCAGTGGTGAGCAGTTCTTC
>-|14|TRBJ1-4|TRBV13|-
CASSSRGEGEKLFF
TGTGCCAGCAGCTCCCGGGGGGAGGGCGAAAAACTGTTTTTT
>TRBD2|18|TRBJ2-2|TRBV10-3|once
CAISERTSGGTRTGELFF
TGTGCCATCAGTGAGAGGACTAGCGGGGGGACGCGCACCGGGGAGCTGTTTTTT
>-|15|TRBJ1-4|TRBV5-6|-
CASSSWGGSNEKLFF
TGTGCCAGCAGCTCTTGGGGGGGTTCTAATGAAAAACTGTTTTTT